The clone carrying this T cell receptor beta chain was found once. The sample belongs to a study of blood T cell repertoires in COVID-19. Across the whole study: The United States, Italy and Spain were the sources of the acute and convalescent COVID-19 samples. T cells, B-cell-depleted T cells, or PBMCs provided the cDNA or gDNA that served as material.

Original data processing: Reference gene primer amplification yielded estimated nucleated cell counts. The repertoire was sequenced with immunoSEQ multiplex PCR; TCRdb's copy has only in-frame clones and lacks some. D and trimming come from the DNA, and the V and J calls and clone size come from that table. The repertoire has 250,000 to 300,000 clones, roughly nine tenths of them found once; the top ten carry 10% to 15%. The sample was peripheral blood. The clonotype originates from a woman in her twenties or thirties with COVID-19, enrolled during active disease.

CDR3 sequence (DNA): TGTGCCAGCAGTGAATACATCCAAGAGACCCAGTACTTC. Its translation is CASSEYIQETQYF. This chain uses TRBV6-1 with TRBJ2-5; no reliable D call. V lost 2 bases, J lost 1 base, and 5 bases lay in between. CDR3 length equals 13 residues. Germline lookup yields CDR1 MNHNS and CDR2 SASEGT.